This record covers a single TCR beta chain. Arm-PCR of CDR3 regions and iRepertoire HTBI primers were used to build TCR beta libraries. In TCRdb, the multiplex PCR reads were re-called with MiXCR into one record per CDR3 protein. Of some 370,000 distinct CDR3 sequences in the sample, roughly 24% are singletons; the top ten hold 25% to 30%. The record originates from a study of regulatory T cells in long-lasting Graves disease. This CDR3 has 14 residues. Germline CDR1 LNHDA, CDR2 SQIVND (reference sequence). The germline V and J ends were trimmed by 6 bases and 8 bases, with 19 bases remaining between them. The time point denotes: persistent/refractory GD, antithyroid drugs over 5 years with positive TRAb. PBMC-extracted RNA yielded the TCR library.

This chain links TRBV19 with TRBJ1-2; tentative D call: TRBD1 (6 bases). Here the sequenced sample was peripheral blood mononuclear cells (PBMCs), taken when the disease was refractory, from a patient treated with antithyroid drugs. The clonotype comes from a woman aged 40 to 55 with Graves disease. The CDR3 is CASRQGADDGGYTF. CDR3 DNA sequence: TGTGCCAGTAGACAGGGCGCGGACGATGGGGGCTACACCTTC.